Below, one TCR beta chain is given with its context. The length of the CDR3 is 14 residues. Per germline, CDR1 MNHEY and CDR2 SVGAGI. The V and J ends lost 5 bases and 0 bases respectively, with 10 bases between them. The data stem from a study of blood T cell repertoires in COVID-19. Looking at the study overall: Specimens from acute and convalescent COVID-19 originated in the United States, Italy and Spain. The cDNA or gDNA used as material had been derived from T cells, B-cell-depleted T cells, or PBMCs.

As originally analysed: Estimated nucleated cell counts came from reference gene primer amplification. Some clones are missing from TCRdb's copy, which holds only in-frame ones; the method was immunoSEQ multiplex PCR. V and J calls and clone size are those listed in that table; D and trimming were worked out from the DNA. The repertoire holds about 86,000 clones, with over 80% as singletons. The chain uses TRBV6-5 and TRBJ1-1; D not resolved. The sequence came from a man in his fifties with acute or convalescent COVID-19. Sequencing was performed on peripheral blood. DNA of the CDR3: TGTGCCAGCAGTAGCGCCGGGATGAACACTGAAGCTTTCTTT. Its translation: CASSSAGMNTEAFF.